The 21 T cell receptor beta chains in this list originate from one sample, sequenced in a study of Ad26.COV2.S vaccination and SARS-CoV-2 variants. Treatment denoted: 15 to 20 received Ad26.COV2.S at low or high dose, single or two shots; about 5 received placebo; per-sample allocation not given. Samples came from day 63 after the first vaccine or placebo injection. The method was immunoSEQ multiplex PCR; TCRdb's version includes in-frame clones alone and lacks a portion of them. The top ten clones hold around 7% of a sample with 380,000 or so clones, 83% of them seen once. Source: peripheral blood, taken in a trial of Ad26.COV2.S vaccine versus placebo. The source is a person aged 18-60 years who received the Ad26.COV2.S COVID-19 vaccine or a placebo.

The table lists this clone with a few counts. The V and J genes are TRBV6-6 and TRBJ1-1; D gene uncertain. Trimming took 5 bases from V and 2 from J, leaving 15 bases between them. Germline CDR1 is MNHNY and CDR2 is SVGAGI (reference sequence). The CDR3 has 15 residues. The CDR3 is CASSMRRAVNTEAFF. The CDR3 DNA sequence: TGTGCCAGCAGTATGAGACGCGCCGTAAACACTGAAGCTTTCTTT.

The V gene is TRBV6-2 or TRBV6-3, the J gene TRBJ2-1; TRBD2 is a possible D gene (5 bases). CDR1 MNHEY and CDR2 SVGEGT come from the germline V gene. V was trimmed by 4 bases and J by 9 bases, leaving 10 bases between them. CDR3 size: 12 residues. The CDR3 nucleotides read TGTGCCAGCAGTTTTCCTGGAGGTGAGCAGTTCTTC. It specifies CASSFPGGEQFF.

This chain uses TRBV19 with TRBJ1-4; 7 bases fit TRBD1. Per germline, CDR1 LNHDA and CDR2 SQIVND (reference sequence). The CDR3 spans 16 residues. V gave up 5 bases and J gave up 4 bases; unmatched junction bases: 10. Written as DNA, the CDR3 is TGTGCCAGTAGTCCGGGGACAGCCACTTTTAATGAAAAACTGTTTTTT. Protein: CASSPGTATFNEKLFF.

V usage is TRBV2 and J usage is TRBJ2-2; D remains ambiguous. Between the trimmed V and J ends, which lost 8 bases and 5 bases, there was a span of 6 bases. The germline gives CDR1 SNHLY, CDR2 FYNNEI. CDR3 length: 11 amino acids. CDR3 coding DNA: TGTGCCAGCCGGGCGACCGGGGAGCTGTTTTTT. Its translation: CASRATGELFF.

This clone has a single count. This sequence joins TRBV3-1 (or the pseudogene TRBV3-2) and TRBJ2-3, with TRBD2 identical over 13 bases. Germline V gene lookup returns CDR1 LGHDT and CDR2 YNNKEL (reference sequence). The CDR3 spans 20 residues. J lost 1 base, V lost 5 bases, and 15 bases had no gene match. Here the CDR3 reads CASSKSGGTSGVVGTDTQYF. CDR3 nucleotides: TGTGCCAGCAGCAAAAGCGGTGGGACTAGCGGGGTTGTGGGCACAGATACGCAGTATTTT.

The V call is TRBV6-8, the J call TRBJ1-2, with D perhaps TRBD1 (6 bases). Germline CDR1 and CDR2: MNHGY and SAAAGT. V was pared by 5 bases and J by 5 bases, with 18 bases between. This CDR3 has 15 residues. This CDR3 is CASSPRETGLYGYTF. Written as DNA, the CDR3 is TGTGCCAGCAGTCCCCGGGAGACAGGATTGTATGGCTACACCTTC.

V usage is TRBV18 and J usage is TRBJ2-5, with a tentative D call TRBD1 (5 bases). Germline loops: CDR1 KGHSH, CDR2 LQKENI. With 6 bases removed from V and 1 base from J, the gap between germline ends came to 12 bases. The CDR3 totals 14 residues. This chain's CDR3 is CASSSIDSQETQYF. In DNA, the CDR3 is TGTGCCAGCTCCTCAATCGACAGCCAAGAGACCCAGTACTTC.

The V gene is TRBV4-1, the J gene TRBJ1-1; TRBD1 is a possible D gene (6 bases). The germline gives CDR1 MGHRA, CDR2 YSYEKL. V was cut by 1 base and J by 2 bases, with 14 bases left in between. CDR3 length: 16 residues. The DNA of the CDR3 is TGCGCCAGCAGCCAAGTCGGCAGGGGATTTAACACTGAAGCTTTCTTT. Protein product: CASSQVGRGFNTEAFF.

The CDR3, as DNA: TGTGCCAGCAGCTTAGGAGTCTATAATTCACCCCTCCACTTT. It codes for CASSLGVYNSPLHF. The chain is built from TRBV7-2 and TRBJ1-6; D gene uncertain. Germline V gene lookup returns CDR1 SGHTA and CDR2 FQGNSA. The CDR3 runs 14 residues. The V end lost 1 base, the J end lost 3 bases, and 4 bases lay between the germline ends.

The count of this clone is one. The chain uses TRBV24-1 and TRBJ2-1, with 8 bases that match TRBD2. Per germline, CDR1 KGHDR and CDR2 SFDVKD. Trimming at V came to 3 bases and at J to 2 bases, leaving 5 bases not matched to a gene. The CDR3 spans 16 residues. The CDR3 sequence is CATSDRTGGAYNEQFF. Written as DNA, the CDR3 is TGTGCCACCAGTGATCGAACGGGAGGGGCCTACAATGAGCAGTTCTTC.

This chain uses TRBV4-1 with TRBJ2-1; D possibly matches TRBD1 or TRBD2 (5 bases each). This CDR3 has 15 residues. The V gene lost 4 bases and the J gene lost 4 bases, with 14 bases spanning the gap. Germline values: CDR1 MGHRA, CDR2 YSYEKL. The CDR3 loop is CASSPSTREYNEQFF. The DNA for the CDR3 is TGCGCCAGCAGCCCAAGCACCAGGGAGTACAATGAGCAGTTCTTC.

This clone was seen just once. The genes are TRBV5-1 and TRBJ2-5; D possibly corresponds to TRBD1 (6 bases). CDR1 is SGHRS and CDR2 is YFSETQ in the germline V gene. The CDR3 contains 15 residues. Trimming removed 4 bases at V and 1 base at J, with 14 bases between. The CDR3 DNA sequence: TGCGCCAGCAGCCCATGGACAGAACCCCAAGAGACCCAGTACTTC. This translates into CASSPWTEPQETQYF.

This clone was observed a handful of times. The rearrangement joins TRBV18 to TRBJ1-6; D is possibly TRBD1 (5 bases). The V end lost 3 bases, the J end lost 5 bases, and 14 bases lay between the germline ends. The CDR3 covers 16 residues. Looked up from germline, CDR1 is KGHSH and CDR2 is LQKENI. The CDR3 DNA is TGTGCCAGCTCACCGAAAGTAGGGACCCATAATTCACCCCTCCACTTT. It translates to CASSPKVGTHNSPLHF.

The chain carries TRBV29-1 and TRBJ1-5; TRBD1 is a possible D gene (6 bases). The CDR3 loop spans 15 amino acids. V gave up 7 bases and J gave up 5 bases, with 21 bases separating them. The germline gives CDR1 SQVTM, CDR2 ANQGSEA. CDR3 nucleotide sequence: TGCAGCGCCCAGGGGCGTCATAGGGGCCATCAGCCCCAGCATTTT. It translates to CSAQGRHRGHQPQHF. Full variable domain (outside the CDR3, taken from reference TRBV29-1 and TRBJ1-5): SAVISQKPSRDICQRGTSLTIQCQVDSQVTMMFWYRQQPGQSLTLIATANQGSEATYESGFVIDKFPISRPNLTFSTLTVSNMSPEDSSIYLCSAQGRHRGHQPQHFGDGTRLSIL.

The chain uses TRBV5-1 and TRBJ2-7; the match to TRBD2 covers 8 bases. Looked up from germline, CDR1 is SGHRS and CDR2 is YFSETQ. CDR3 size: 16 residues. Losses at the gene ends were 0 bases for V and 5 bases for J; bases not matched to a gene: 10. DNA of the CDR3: TGCGCCAGCAGCTTGGTCCCTAGCGGGCAGGTAGACGAGCAGTACTTC. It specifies CASSLVPSGQVDEQYF.

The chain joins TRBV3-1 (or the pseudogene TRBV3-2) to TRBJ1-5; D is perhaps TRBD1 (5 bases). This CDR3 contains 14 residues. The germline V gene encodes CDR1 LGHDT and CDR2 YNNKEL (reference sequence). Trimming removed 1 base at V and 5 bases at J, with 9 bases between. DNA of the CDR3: TGTGCCAGCAGCCAAGGGACACCTTATCAGCCCCAGCATTTT. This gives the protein CASSQGTPYQPQHF.

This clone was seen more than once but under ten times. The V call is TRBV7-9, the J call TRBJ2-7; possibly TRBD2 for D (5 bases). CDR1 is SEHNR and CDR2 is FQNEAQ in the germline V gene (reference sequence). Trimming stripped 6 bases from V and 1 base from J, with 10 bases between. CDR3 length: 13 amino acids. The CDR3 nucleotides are TGTGCCAGCAGTGAGGGAAGTTCCTACGAGCAGTACTTC. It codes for CASSEGSSYEQYF.

CDR3 in DNA: TGCGCCAGCAGCCAAGTCGGGGGCGCATTCTATGGCTACACCTTC. The encoded protein is CASSQVGGAFYGYTF. The chain links TRBV4-1 to TRBJ1-2; perhaps TRBD1 as D (6 bases). Germline-derived CDR1 and CDR2 are MGHRA and YSYEKL. The V gene lost 1 base and the J gene lost 4 bases, with 13 bases spanning the gap. This CDR3 is 15 amino acids long.

CDR3 bases: TGCAGCGTTGAAGATGGGGGCCTACCCTCCTACAATGAGCAGTTCTTC. Translating it yields CSVEDGGLPSYNEQFF. This chain links TRBV29-1 with TRBJ2-1, with D possibly matching TRBD1 (6 bases). This CDR3 contains 16 residues. CDR1 and CDR2 (germline): SQVTM, ANQGSEA. V lost 0 bases and J 0 bases, leaving 12 bases between the germline ends.

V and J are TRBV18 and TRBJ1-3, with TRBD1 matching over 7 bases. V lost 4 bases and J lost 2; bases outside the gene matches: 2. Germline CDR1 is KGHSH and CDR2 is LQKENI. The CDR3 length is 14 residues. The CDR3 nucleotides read TGTGCCAGCTCACTGGGACAGCCTGGAAACACCATATATTTT. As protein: CASSLGQPGNTIYF.

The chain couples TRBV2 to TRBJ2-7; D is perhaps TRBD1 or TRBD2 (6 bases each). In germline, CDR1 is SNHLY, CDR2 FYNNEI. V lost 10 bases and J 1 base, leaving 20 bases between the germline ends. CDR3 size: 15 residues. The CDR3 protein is CAISFGGYESYEQYF. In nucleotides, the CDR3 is TGTGCCATCTCTTTCGGGGGCTACGAATCCTACGAGCAGTACTTC.